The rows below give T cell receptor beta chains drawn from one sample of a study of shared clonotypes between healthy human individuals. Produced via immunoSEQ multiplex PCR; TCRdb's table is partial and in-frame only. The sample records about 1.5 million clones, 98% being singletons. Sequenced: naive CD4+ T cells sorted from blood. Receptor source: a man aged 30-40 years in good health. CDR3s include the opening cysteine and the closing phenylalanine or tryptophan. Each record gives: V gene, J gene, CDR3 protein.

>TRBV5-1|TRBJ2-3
CASSLEVRLTDTQYF
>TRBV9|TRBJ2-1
CASSNTPSSYNEQFF
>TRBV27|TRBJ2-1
CASSFGAGGSDEQFF
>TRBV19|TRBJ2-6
CASSPLSGSGANVLTF
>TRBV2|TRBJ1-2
CASSFDTDYGYTF
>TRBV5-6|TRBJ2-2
CASSFGRTGELFF
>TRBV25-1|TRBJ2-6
CASSDAPGEDSGANVLTF
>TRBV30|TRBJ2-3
CAWSPGADTQYF
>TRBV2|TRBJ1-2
CASSGGYRDARGYTF
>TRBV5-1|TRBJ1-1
CASSPGQVNTEAFF
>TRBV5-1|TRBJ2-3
CASSFTAPDTQYF
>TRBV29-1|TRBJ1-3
CSVEVTGNTIYF
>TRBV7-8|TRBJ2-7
CASSLAQGYEQYF
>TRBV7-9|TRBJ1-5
CASSLAVGMQANQPQHF
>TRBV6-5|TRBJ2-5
CASSYVASGNQETQYF
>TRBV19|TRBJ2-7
CASSIAQQAPGEQYF
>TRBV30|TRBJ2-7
CAWSVKLADYEQYF
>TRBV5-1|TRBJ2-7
CASALGTSSYEQYF
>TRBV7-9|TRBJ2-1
CASSLDLLASNEQFF
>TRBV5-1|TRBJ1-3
CASSADRLSLRGNTIYF